These T cell receptor beta chains were read from a single sample in a study of response to subunit inactivated influenza vaccine. From the RT-PCR reads, TCRdb called clonotypes with MiXCR, one entry per CDR3 protein. The sample carries roughly 650,000 distinct CDR3 sequences, approximately 14% recorded once. Sequenced here: PBMCs from blood, sampled around 15 days before vaccination. These receptors originate from a man aged 45 to 65 who received an inactivated influenza vaccine. Both conserved end residues are part of each CDR3. Each record gives: CDR3 protein, CDR3 DNA, V gene, clone size, D gene, J gene. A D gene is named only where the DNA matches it firmly. Expanded clones are given a class, and other clones once, few, many or no size at all.

cdr3_aa: CSANKRGGQETQYF
cdr3_nt: TGCAGTGCTAACAAGCGGGGGGGGCAAGAGACCCAGTACTTC
v_call: TRBV20-1
clone_size: .
d_call: TRBD2
j_call: TRBJ2-5

cdr3_aa: CSDQLADGGTSTDTQYF
cdr3_nt: TGCAGTGACCAACTAGCGGACGGGGGTACTAGCACAGATACGCAGTATTTT
v_call: TRBV20-1
clone_size: .
d_call: TRBD2
j_call: TRBJ2-3

cdr3_aa: CAISERDSPLHF
cdr3_nt: TGTGCCATCAGTGAAAGAGATTCACCCCTCCACTTT
v_call: TRBV10-3
clone_size: few
d_call: .
j_call: TRBJ1-6

cdr3_aa: CASSYDAGRSEAFF
cdr3_nt: TGTGCCAGCAGTTACGATGCAGGGAGGTCTGAAGCTTTCTTT
v_call: TRBV6-2/TRBV6-3
clone_size: .
d_call: .
j_call: TRBJ1-1

cdr3_aa: CASSRFYYEQYF
cdr3_nt: TGTGCCAGCAGCCGCTTTTACTACGAGCAGTACTTC
v_call: TRBV12-3/TRBV12-4
clone_size: few
d_call: .
j_call: TRBJ2-7

cdr3_aa: CASSATGLGEQFF
cdr3_nt: TGTGCCAGCAGCGCGACAGGGTTAGGTGAGCAGTTCTTC
v_call: TRBV11-1
clone_size: few
d_call: TRBD1
j_call: TRBJ2-1

cdr3_aa: CATRAGGTDTQYF
cdr3_nt: TGTGCCACACGGGCAGGGGGGACAGATACGCAGTATTTT
v_call: TRBV4-2
clone_size: many
d_call: .
j_call: TRBJ2-3

cdr3_aa: CASSPDIYEQYF
cdr3_nt: TGCGCCAGCAGCCCAGACATCTACGAGCAGTACTTC
v_call: TRBV5-1
clone_size: .
d_call: .
j_call: TRBJ2-7

cdr3_aa: CASSGATGVYNEQFF
cdr3_nt: TGTGCCAGCAGCGGGGCTACGGGAGTGTACAATGAGCAGTTCTTC
v_call: TRBV9
clone_size: many
d_call: .
j_call: TRBJ2-1

cdr3_aa: CSAVPGQGPYGYTF
cdr3_nt: TGCAGTGCTGTCCCGGGACAGGGTCCCTATGGCTACACCTTC
v_call: TRBV20-1
clone_size: .
d_call: TRBD1
j_call: TRBJ1-2

cdr3_aa: CATHGISSYEQYF
cdr3_nt: TGTGCCACCCACGGGATTAGCTCCTACGAGCAGTACTTC
v_call: TRBV27
clone_size: many
d_call: .
j_call: TRBJ2-7

cdr3_aa: CASRGETASYF
cdr3_nt: TGCGCCAGCAGGGGAGAGACAGCCTCTTACTTC
v_call: TRBV5-1
clone_size: .
d_call: .
j_call: TRBJ2-7

cdr3_aa: CASSQATGTAEKLFF
cdr3_nt: TGCGCCAGCAGCCAGGCTACCGGGACAGCGGAAAAACTGTTTTTT
v_call: TRBV5-1
clone_size: few
d_call: TRBD1
j_call: TRBJ1-4

cdr3_aa: CASSPMDEQFF
cdr3_nt: TGTGCCAGCTCACCAATGGATGAGCAGTTCTTC
v_call: TRBV18
clone_size: few
d_call: .
j_call: TRBJ2-1

cdr3_aa: CSVLTGSTDTQYF
cdr3_nt: TGCAGCGTCCTGACAGGGAGCACAGATACGCAGTATTTT
v_call: TRBV29-1
clone_size: .
d_call: TRBD1
j_call: TRBJ2-3

cdr3_aa: CASSLGGGGFSPLHF
cdr3_nt: TGTGCCAGCAGCTTAGGAGGGGGGGGGTTTTCACCCCTCCACTTT
v_call: TRBV7-2
clone_size: few
d_call: .
j_call: TRBJ1-6

cdr3_aa: CASSFTGEETQYF
cdr3_nt: TGTGCCAGCAGTTTTACTGGGGAAGAGACCCAGTACTTC
v_call: TRBV5-1
clone_size: few
d_call: .
j_call: TRBJ2-5

cdr3_aa: CAIPGTGKNSPLHF
cdr3_nt: TGTGCCATTCCCGGGACAGGCAAAAATTCACCCCTCCACTTT
v_call: TRBV28
clone_size: many
d_call: TRBD1
j_call: TRBJ1-6